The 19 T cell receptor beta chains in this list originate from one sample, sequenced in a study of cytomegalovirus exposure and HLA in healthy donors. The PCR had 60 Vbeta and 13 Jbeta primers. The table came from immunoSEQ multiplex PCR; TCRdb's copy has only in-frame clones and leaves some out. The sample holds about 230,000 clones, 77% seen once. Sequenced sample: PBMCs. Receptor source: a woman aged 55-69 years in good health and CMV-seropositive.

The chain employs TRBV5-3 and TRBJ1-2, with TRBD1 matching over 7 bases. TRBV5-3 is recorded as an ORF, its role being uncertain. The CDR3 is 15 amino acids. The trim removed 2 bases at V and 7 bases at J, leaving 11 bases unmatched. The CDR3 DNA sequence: TGTGCCAGAAGCTTTTCGAGGGGGCGAGACTCTGGCTACACCTTC. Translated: CARSFSRGRDSGYTF.

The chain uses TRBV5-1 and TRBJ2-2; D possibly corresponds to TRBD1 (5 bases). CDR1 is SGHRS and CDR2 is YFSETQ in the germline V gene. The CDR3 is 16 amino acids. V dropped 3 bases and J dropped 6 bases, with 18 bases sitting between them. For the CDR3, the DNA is TGCGCCAGCAGCTCAAGGGCCCCCCAAGGGGCCGGGGAGCTGTTTTTT. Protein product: CASSSRAPQGAGELFF.

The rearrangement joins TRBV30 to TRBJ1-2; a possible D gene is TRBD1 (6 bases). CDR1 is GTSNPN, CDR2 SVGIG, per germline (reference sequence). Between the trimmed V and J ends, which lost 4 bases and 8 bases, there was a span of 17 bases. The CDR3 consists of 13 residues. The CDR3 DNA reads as TGTGCCTGGAAGGGACACCCCCGCCTGGGCTACACCTTC. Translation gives CAWKGHPRLGYTF.

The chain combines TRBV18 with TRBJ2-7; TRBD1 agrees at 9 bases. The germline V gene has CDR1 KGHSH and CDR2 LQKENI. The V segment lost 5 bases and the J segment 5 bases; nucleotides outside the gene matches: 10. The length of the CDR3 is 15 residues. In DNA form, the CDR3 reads TGTGCCAGCTCAACCCGGGACAGGGTTGCCCACGAGCAGTACTTC. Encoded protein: CASSTRDRVAHEQYF.

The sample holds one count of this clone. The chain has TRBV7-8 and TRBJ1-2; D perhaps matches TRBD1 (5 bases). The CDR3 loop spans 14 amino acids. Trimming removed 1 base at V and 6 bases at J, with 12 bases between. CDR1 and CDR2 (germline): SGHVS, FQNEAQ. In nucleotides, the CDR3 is TGTGCCAGCAGCTTAGTCGGGGGGTTGGATGGCTACACCTTC. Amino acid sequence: CASSLVGGLDGYTF.

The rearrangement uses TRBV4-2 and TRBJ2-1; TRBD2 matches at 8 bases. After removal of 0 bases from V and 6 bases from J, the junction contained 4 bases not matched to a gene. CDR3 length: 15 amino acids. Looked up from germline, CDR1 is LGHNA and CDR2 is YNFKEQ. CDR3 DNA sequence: TGTGCCAGCAGCCAAGAGGCGGGGGGCCTCAATGAGCAGTTCTTC. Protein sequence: CASSQEAGGLNEQFF.

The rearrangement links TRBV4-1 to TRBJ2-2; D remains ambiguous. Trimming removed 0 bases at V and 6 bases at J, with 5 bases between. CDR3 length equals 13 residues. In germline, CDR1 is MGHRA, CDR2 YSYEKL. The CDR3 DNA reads TGCGCCAGCAGCCAAGATCCAGCCGGGGAGCTGTTTTTT. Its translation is CASSQDPAGELFF.

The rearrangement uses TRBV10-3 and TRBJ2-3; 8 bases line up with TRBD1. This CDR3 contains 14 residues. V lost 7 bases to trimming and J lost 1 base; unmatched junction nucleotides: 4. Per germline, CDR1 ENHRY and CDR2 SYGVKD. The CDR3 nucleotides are TGTGCCATCAACCCGGGACAGGGCACAGATACGCAGTATTTT. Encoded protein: CAINPGQGTDTQYF.

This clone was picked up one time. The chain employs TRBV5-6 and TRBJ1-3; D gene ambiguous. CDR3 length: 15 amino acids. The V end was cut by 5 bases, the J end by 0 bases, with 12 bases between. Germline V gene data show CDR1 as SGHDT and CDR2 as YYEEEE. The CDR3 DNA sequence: TGTGCCAGCAGGGAAGCGGGAATCTCTGGAAACACCATATATTTT. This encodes CASREAGISGNTIYF.

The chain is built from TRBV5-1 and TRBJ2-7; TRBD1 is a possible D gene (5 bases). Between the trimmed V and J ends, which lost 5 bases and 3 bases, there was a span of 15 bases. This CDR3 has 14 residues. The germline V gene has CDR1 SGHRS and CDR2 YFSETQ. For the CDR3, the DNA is TGCGCCAGCAGACCCCTACAAGGGGTCTACGAGCAGTACTTC. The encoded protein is CASRPLQGVYEQYF.

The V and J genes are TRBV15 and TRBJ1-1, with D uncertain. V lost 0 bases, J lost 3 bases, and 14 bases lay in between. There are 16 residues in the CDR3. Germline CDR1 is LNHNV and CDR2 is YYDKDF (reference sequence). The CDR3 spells CATSRDRAERDTEAFF. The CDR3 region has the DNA TGTGCCACCAGCAGAGATCGAGCCGAGCGGGACACTGAAGCTTTCTTT.

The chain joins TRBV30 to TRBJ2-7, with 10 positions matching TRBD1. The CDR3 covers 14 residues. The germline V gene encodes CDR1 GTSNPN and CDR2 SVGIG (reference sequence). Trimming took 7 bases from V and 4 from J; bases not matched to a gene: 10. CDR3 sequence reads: CASRRTGGLYEQYF. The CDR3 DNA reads TGTGCCTCACGAAGGACAGGGGGTTTATACGAGCAGTACTTC.

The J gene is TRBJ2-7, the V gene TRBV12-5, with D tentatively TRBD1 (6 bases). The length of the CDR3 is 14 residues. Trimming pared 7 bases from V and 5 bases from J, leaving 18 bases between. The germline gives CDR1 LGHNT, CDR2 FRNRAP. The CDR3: CASASGQVYDEQYF. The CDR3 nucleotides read TGTGCTAGTGCCTCGGGACAAGTATATGACGAGCAGTACTTC.

The CDR3, as DNA: TGTGCCAGCAGTTCGTCCTATAGTAGCACCGGGGAGCTGTTTTTT. It codes for CASSSSYSSTGELFF. The V gene is TRBV27, the J gene TRBJ2-2; no clear D. The V gene's germline CDR1 is MNHEY and CDR2 SMNVEV (reference sequence). V lost 4 bases, J lost 4 bases, and 13 bases lay in between. The CDR3 contains 15 residues.

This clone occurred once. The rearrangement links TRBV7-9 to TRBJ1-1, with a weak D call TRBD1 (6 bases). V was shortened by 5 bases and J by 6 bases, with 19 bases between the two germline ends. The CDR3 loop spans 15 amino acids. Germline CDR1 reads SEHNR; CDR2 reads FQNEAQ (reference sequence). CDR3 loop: CASSRETGGAAEAFF. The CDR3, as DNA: TGTGCCAGCAGCCGAGAGACAGGAGGCGCAGCTGAAGCTTTCTTT. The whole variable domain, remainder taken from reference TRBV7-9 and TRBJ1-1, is DTGVSQNPRHKITKRGQNVTFRCDPISEHNRLYWYRQTLGQGPEFLTYFQNEAQLEKSRLLSDRFSAERPKGSFSTLEIQRTEQGDSAMYLCASSRETGGAAEAFFGQGTRLTVV.

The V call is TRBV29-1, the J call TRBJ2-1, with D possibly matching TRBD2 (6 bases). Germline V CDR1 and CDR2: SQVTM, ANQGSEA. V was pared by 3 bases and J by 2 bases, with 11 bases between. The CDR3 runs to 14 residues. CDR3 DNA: TGCAGCGTTGACGCGGGGAAAGCCTACAATGAGCAGTTCTTC. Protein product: CSVDAGKAYNEQFF.

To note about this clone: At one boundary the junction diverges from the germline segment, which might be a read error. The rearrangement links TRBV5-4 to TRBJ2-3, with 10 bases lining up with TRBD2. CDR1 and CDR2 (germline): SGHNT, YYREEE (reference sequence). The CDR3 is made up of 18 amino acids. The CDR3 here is CASSLGRTGTSVTDTQYF. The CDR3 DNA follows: TGTGCCAGTAGCTTAGGTAGAACCGGGACTAGCGTAACAGATACGCAGTATTTT.

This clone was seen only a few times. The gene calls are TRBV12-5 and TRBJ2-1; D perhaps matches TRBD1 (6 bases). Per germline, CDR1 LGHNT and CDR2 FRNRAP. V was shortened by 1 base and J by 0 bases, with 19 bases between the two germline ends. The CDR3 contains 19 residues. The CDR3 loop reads CASGLGGRLDETSYNEQFF. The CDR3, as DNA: TGTGCTAGTGGTTTGGGGGGGCGGCTAGATGAAACCTCCTACAATGAGCAGTTCTTC.

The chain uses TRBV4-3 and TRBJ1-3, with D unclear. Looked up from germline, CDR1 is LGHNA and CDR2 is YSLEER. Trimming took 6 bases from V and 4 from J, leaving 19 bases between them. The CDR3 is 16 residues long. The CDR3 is CASSGRVWGDGNTIYF. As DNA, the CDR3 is TGCGCCAGCAGTGGGAGGGTTTGGGGAGACGGAAACACCATATATTTT.